This T cell receptor (beta chain) was recorded in a study of T cells after yellow fever vaccination. General study points: Contaminants from the bulk population, in the form of abundant clonotypes, could be found in FACS-sorted repertoires. Faster peaking, at day 5 versus 15, marked a secondary response that was weaker.

V was cut by 5 bases and J by 7 bases, with 15 bases left in between. Germline lookup yields CDR1 MNHEY and CDR2 SMNVEV (reference sequence). This CDR3 is built from 14 residues. Concerning this clonotype itself: As yet, its antigen is unknown. Given a much more abundant clone one base away, this may be a read error.

It was through 5'RACE template switching that TCR cDNA was made, with a universal primer site and UMIs added. TCRdb reprocessed the 5' RACE reads with MiXCR, giving one entry per CDR3 protein. The sample shows tens of thousands of distinct CDR3 sequences, approximately 7.4% of them seen only once. This chain joins TRBV27 and TRBJ2-1; D perhaps matches TRBD2 (7 bases). The clonotype was recovered from a man aged 30 to 39 who received the YFV17D yellow fever vaccine. The sample in question was CD8+ T cells sorted from PBMCs, obtained 15 days after the yellow fever booster vaccination. The CDR3 spells CASSTGGAFNEQFF. The CDR3 DNA is TGTGCCAGCAGTACGGGGGGCGCATTTAATGAGCAGTTCTTC.